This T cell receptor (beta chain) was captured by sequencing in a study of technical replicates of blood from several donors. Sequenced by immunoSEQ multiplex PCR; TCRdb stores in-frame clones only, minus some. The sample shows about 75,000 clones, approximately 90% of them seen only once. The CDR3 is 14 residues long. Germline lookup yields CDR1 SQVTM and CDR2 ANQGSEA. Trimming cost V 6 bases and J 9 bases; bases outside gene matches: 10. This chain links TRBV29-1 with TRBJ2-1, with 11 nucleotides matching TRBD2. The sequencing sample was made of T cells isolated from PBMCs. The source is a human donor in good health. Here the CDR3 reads CSVDTSGSISEQFF. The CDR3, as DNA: TGCAGCGTAGATACTAGCGGGAGTATTAGTGAGCAGTTCTTC.